These 2 T cell receptor beta chains came from one sample sequenced in a study of T-cell reconstitution after alpha-beta-depleted transplantation in children. Unique molecular identifiers were built into the TCRbeta library. One entry per CDR3 protein results from TCRdb running MiXCR on the PCR reads. The profile shows hundreds of thousands of distinct CDR3 sequences, under 30% of them singletons. The sample in question was PBMCs, mostly from graft donor cells, obtained 360 days after TCRalphabeta/CD19-depleted stem cell transplant. The source of these receptors is a boy in the first two years of life who had a stem cell transplant for acute myeloid leukemia, so the T cells may come from the graft donor.

This clonotype was seen ten or more times. This chain joins TRBV5-1 and TRBJ1-5, with D possibly TRBD1 on 6 matching bases. Trimming left V 2 bases short and J 1 base short, with 16 bases between. The CDR3 contains 17 residues. Germline V gene sequence: CDR1 SGHRS, CDR2 YFSETQ. The CDR3 here is CASSLSGGGDSNQPQHF. CDR3 nucleotide sequence: TGCGCCAGCAGCTTATCAGGTGGGGGCGACAGCAATCAGCCCCAGCATTTT.

Regarding this clonotype: Since no conserved phenylalanine or tryptophan closes the CDR3, a read error is the likely cause. The rearrangement links TRBV20-1 to TRBJ1-4; no clear D. CDR3 length equals 11 residues. From germline, CDR1 is DFQATT and CDR2 SNEGSKA (reference sequence). The V and J ends lost 2 bases and 8 bases respectively, with 6 bases between them. CDR3 amino acids: CSARSREKLFY. The CDR3 bases are TGCAGTGCTAGAAGCAGGGAAAAACTGTTTTAT.